This T cell receptor (beta chain) was profiled in a study of regulatory T cells. Overall study results and limits: Skewed V and J usage and few unique V-J pairs marked patient repertoires, most in Tregs. In CD3G-deficient patients, conventional CD4+ T cells were enriched for hydrophobic CDR3 residues at positions 6 and 7.

Primers: 52 TRBV forward and 13 TRBJ reverse. TCRdb's copy holds only in-frame clones and misses some; the assay was immunoSEQ multiplex PCR. Of some 38,000 clones listed, about 88% were seen once; the top ten hold 2.4%. CDR1 is SGHRS and CDR2 is YFSETQ in the germline V gene. The CDR3 consists of 16 residues. After removal of 0 bases from V and 5 bases from J, the junction contained 9 bases not matched to a gene. Comment on this clone: The antigen remains unidentified.

The rearrangement uses TRBV5-1 and TRBJ2-7; 9 nucleotides align to TRBD2. The sequence was obtained from a person aged 18-35 years with CD3G deficiency. What was sequenced was conventional CD4+ T cells sorted from blood. CDR3 sequence (DNA): TGCGCCAGCAGCTTGGCCTTTTCTAGCGGGATGGACGAGCAGTACTTC. It translates to CASSLAFSSGMDEQYF.